These T cell receptor beta chains were read from a single sample in a study of cytomegalovirus exposure and HLA in healthy donors. The table came from immunoSEQ multiplex PCR; TCRdb's copy has only in-frame clones and leaves some out. The data show around 190,000 clones, around 84% seen once. Sequencing was performed on PBMCs. These receptors all come from a girl aged 2 to 9 in good health and CMV-seropositive. CDR3s include the opening cysteine and the closing phenylalanine or tryptophan. The D gene is left open where the match is weak. The size entry is marked missing in some rows and otherwise reads once, few, many or a size class.

CASSVADYNEQFF	TGTGCCAGCAGCGTGGCGGATTACAATGAGCAGTTCTTC	few	TRBV9	TRBJ2-1	NA
CASSLRVRTEAFF	TGTGCCAGCAGCCTCAGGGTTAGAACTGAAGCTTTCTTT	NA	TRBV6-5	TRBJ1-1	NA
CASSQQGPTNEKLFF	TGCGCCAGCAGCCAACAGGGACCAACTAATGAAAAACTGTTTTTT	NA	TRBV5-1	TRBJ1-4	NA
CAWTRQLNTEAFF	TGTGCCTGGACCAGACAGTTGAACACTGAAGCTTTCTTT	NA	TRBV30	TRBJ1-1	NA
CASSLLVAGGGGYTF	TGTGCCAGCAGTTTATTAGTCGCAGGGGGCGGTGGCTACACCTTC	NA	TRBV28	TRBJ1-2	TRBD1
CASSYRNQDGYTF	TGTGCCAGCAGTTATAGGAACCAGGATGGCTACACCTTC	NA	TRBV6-6	TRBJ1-2	NA
CASSGAGAKYGYTF	TGTGCCAGCAGTGGAGCGGGGGCTAAGTATGGCTACACCTTC	NA	TRBV28	TRBJ1-2	NA
CASSPPGRGQVGELFF	TGTGCCAGCTCCCCCCCGGGCAGGGGGCAGGTCGGGGAGCTGTTTTTT	NA	TRBV21-1	TRBJ2-2	NA
CASSQWDRGSTEAFF	TGTGCCAGCAGCCAGTGGGACAGGGGATCCACTGAAGCTTTCTTT	once	TRBV5-5	TRBJ1-1	TRBD1
CASSLVRGHTGELFF	TGTGCCAGCAGCTTGGTCAGGGGGCACACCGGGGAGCTGTTTTTT	once	TRBV7-9	TRBJ2-2	TRBD1
CSATGGLSGNTIYF	TGCAGCGCGACAGGGGGGCTCTCTGGAAACACCATATATTTT	NA	TRBV29-1	TRBJ1-3	TRBD1
CASSQTRAYSGNTIYF	TGTGCCAGCAGCCAGACCAGGGCATACTCTGGAAACACCATATATTTT	NA	TRBV14	TRBJ1-3	NA
CASVGQGKVQPQHF	TGTGCCAGTGTTGGACAGGGTAAGGTTCAGCCCCAGCATTTT	once	TRBV19	TRBJ1-5	TRBD1
CASSLYGAGGVSTDTQYF	TGTGCCAGCAGCTTATACGGAGCGGGAGGTGTTAGCACAGATACGCAGTATTTT	NA	TRBV11-3	TRBJ2-3	TRBD2
CAWSRLAVYNEQFF	TGTGCCTGGAGTAGGCTAGCGGTGTACAATGAGCAGTTCTTC	NA	TRBV30	TRBJ2-1	TRBD2
CASSLRTVRLMNTEAFF	TGTGCCAGCAGCTTAAGGACAGTCCGTTTGATGAACACTGAAGCTTTCTTT	NA	TRBV7-8	TRBJ1-1	NA
CASSSPGQGATQYF	TGTGCCAGCAGCTCACCGGGACAGGGGGCGACGCAGTATTTT	NA	TRBV9	TRBJ2-3	TRBD1
CASSEISSNSPLHF	TGTGCCAGCAGTGAAATCAGTTCTAATTCACCCCTCCACTTT	NA	TRBV2	TRBJ1-6	NA
CASSRIQGMGEAFF	TGTGCCAGCAGCCGAATACAGGGGATGGGTGAAGCTTTCTTT	NA	TRBV11-2	TRBJ1-1	TRBD1